This T cell receptor (beta chain) was captured in a study of cytomegalovirus exposure and HLA in healthy donors. Germline CDR1 is LNHDA and CDR2 is SQIVND (reference sequence). Between the trimmed V and J ends, which lost 4 bases and 0 bases, there was a span of 16 bases. This CDR3 spans 17 amino acids. The study ran its PCR with 60 Vbeta and 13 Jbeta primers. Authors' analysis steps: Some 9.9 million of roughly 81 million unique TCR beta chains were shared, per a later count. Profiled with immunoSEQ multiplex PCR; TCRdb holds only in-frame clones, not every one. V and J calls and clone size follow that table, whereas D and trimming were derived from the DNA. The sample carries 85,000 to 130,000 clones, 60% to 80% recorded once.

This receptor was taken from a man aged 60-69 years in good health and CMV-seropositive. The sample comprised PBMCs. The chain combines TRBV19 with TRBJ1-3, with D maybe TRBD1 (5 bases). The CDR3 sequence is CASSTRQTSPSGNTIYF. The CDR3 nucleotides read TGTGCCAGTAGTACCCGACAGACTTCTCCCTCTGGAAACACCATATATTTT.